Below, 31 T cell receptor beta chains from the same sample are listed, as sequenced in a study of cytomegalovirus exposure and HLA in healthy donors. Use of 60 Vbeta and 13 Jbeta primers characterized the PCR. Data came from immunoSEQ multiplex PCR; TCRdb stores just in-frame clones and leaves some out. Of roughly 140,000 clones in the sample, roughly 80% were seen once. Sequenced material: PBMCs. Receptor source: a man in his forties in good health and CMV-seropositive.

The rearrangement joins TRBV6-1 to TRBJ2-7, with 9 bases aligning to TRBD1. V was pared by 7 bases and J by 1 base, with 8 bases of the junction left unmatched. Germline V lookup: CDR1 MNHNS, CDR2 SASEGT. CDR3 length: 15 residues. The DNA for the CDR3 is TGTGCCAGCACCTTAGCCGGGACAGGGTCCTACGAGCAGTACTTC. Amino acid sequence: CASTLAGTGSYEQYF.

This rearrangement joins TRBV28 to TRBJ1-5; 8 bases fit TRBD1. The ends lost 8 bases at V and 1 base at J; junction bases unmatched: 4. CDR1 is MDHEN and CDR2 is SYDVKM in the germline V gene. This CDR3 is 14 amino acids long. This CDR3 reads CASRRQGSNQPQHF. The CDR3 DNA reads as TGTGCCAGCCGCCGACAGGGGAGCAATCAGCCCCAGCATTTT.

The chain joins TRBV6-5 to TRBJ1-5, with TRBD1 identical over 8 bases. The germline CDR1 and CDR2 sequences are MNHEY and SVGAGI. The CDR3 is made up of 15 amino acids. With V trimmed by 5 bases and J by 2 bases, 5 bases remained unmatched. The CDR3 DNA reads as TGTGCCAGCAGTACGACAGGGGAGGGCAATCAGCCCCAGCATTTT. This translates into CASSTTGEGNQPQHF.

The V and J genes are TRBV7-9 and TRBJ1-1; 9 nucleotides agree with TRBD1. CDR3 size: 14 residues. The germline gives CDR1 SEHNR, CDR2 FQNEAQ (reference sequence). J was trimmed by 0 bases and V by 5 bases; bases with no gene match: 1. The CDR3 DNA is TGTGCCAGCAGCGGGACAGGGATGAACACTGAAGCTTTCTTT. It codes for CASSGTGMNTEAFF.

This clone was recorded a few times. V gene TRBV7-3 combines with J gene TRBJ2-2; 7 nucleotides align to TRBD2. Germline loops: CDR1 SGHTA, CDR2 FQGTGA. This CDR3 region has 14 residues. Germline trimming cut 6 bases from V and 5 bases from J; bases unmatched to any gene: 6. CDR3 nucleotide sequence: TGTGCCAGCAGACCGGGACTAAATACCGGGGAGCTGTTTTTT. Translating it yields CASRPGLNTGELFF.

The genes are TRBV2 and TRBJ2-3; 8 bases are a match to TRBD2. Germline assignment: CDR1 SNHLY and CDR2 FYNNEI. This CDR3 comprises 15 residues. V shed 5 bases and J 4 bases; nucleotides not matched to a gene: 8. The CDR3 nucleotides are TGTGCCAGCAGTCTTCGCGGGACTAGTCCAGATACGCAGTATTTT. This codes for CASSLRGTSPDTQYF. Complete variable domain (other parts from reference TRBV2 and TRBJ2-3): EPEVTQTPSHQVTQMGQEVILRCVPISNHLYFYWYRQILGQKVEFLVSFYNNEISEKSEIFDDQFSVERPDGSNFTLKIRSTKLEDSAMYFCASSLRGTSPDTQYFGPGTRLTVL.

The V call is TRBV5-1, the J call TRBJ2-2; TRBD2 agrees at 10 bases. CDR3 size: 15 residues. Trimming removed 3 bases from V and 6 bases from J; junction bases left unmatched: 5. Germline CDR1 reads SGHRS; CDR2 reads YFSETQ. CDR3 sequence: CASSSRTSGAGELFF. In DNA form, the CDR3 reads TGCGCCAGCAGCTCCCGGACTAGCGGAGCCGGGGAGCTGTTTTTT.

The V and J genes are TRBV28 and TRBJ2-7, with a weak D call TRBD2 (5 bases). Deletions cut 4 bases from V and 6 bases from J, with 10 bases between. The germline CDR1 and CDR2 sequences are MDHEN and SYDVKM. This CDR3 is built from 12 residues. In DNA, the CDR3 is TGTGCCAGCAGTTCCGGGGTTAGCGAGCAGTACTTC. Protein sequence: CASSSGVSEQYF.

The rearrangement joins TRBV28 to TRBJ2-3, with 8 positions matching TRBD1. The V and J ends lost 3 bases and 5 bases, in that order; junction bases with no gene match: 7. The CDR3 runs 15 residues. The germline V gene has CDR1 MDHEN and CDR2 SYDVKM. CDR3 in amino acids: CASSLQGAGRDTQYF. DNA for the CDR3: TGTGCCAGCAGTTTGCAGGGGGCAGGCCGAGATACGCAGTATTTT.

V and J are TRBV7-3 and TRBJ2-3; D is perhaps TRBD2 (5 bases). CDR1 SGHTA and CDR2 FQGTGA come from the germline V gene. The V end was cut by 5 bases, the J end by 6 bases, with 9 bases between. The CDR3 length is 12 residues. In DNA form, the CDR3 reads TGTGCCAGCAGCCGGGGTGGGGATACGCAGTATTTT. It is translated as CASSRGGDTQYF.

The J gene is TRBJ2-3, the V gene TRBV7-3, with unresolved D. CDR3 size: 15 residues. The ends were cut back, 5 bases at V and 2 bases at J, with 14 bases in the middle. Per the germline V gene, CDR1 is SGHTA and CDR2 is FQGTGA. In DNA form, the CDR3 reads TGTGCCAGCAGCCGAACGGAGTATCACACAGATACGCAGTATTTT. Amino acid sequence: CASSRTEYHTDTQYF.

The rearrangement links TRBV7-9 to TRBJ1-1, with D tentatively TRBD1 (6 bases). Germline CDR1 and CDR2: SEHNR and FQNEAQ (reference sequence). The CDR3 covers 16 residues. Deletions cut 4 bases from V and 1 base from J, with 16 bases between. CDR3 nucleotides: TGTGCCAGCAGCTCATCACCCACAGGGAAGAACACTGAAGCTTTCTTT. Its translation is CASSSSPTGKNTEAFF.

This clone was counted a few times. The V and J genes are TRBV5-1 and TRBJ2-1; 11 nucleotides agree with TRBD1. This CDR3 has 21 amino acids. V was clipped by 3 bases and J by 0 bases; unmatched bases: 17. Germline V gene lookup returns CDR1 SGHRS and CDR2 YFSETQ. CDR3 region: CASSWGRGTGGSRSSYNEQFF. The CDR3 coding sequence is TGCGCCAGCAGCTGGGGTCGCGGGACAGGGGGTTCTAGGAGCTCCTACAATGAGCAGTTCTTC.

This clone was seen more than once but under ten times. The chain has TRBV7-2 and TRBJ2-1; the match to TRBD2 covers 11 bases. The CDR3 is 16 residues long. After removal of 2 bases from V and 12 bases from J, the junction contained 12 bases not matched to a gene. Germline CDR1 and CDR2: SGHTA and FQGNSA. DNA of the CDR3: TGTGCCAGCAGCTTATCACCGGGACTAGCGGCAACGGGGCAGTTCTTC. Amino acid sequence: CASSLSPGLAATGQFF.

The chain employs TRBV7-2 and TRBJ1-1, with 11 nucleotides matching TRBD1. V was pared by 2 bases and J by 5 bases, with 7 bases of the junction left unmatched. The CDR3 covers 16 residues. Germline assignment: CDR1 SGHTA and CDR2 FQGNSA. The CDR3 protein is CASSLRGTGGGTEAFF. The CDR3 DNA reads TGTGCCAGCAGCTTAAGAGGGACAGGGGGAGGTACTGAAGCTTTCTTT.

The chain combines TRBV30 with TRBJ2-7; D ambiguous. This CDR3 is 13 amino acids long. V was clipped by 0 bases and J by 2 bases, with 8 bases between them. Germline CDR1 GTSNPN, CDR2 SVGIG (reference sequence). CDR3 DNA sequence: TGTGCCTGGAGTGTGGGCCTAACCTACGAGCAGTACTTC. Its protein is CAWSVGLTYEQYF.

The rearrangement links TRBV28 to TRBJ2-3; 11 bases map to TRBD1. The junction had 8 bases not matched to a gene; V was cut back by 6 bases and J by 6 bases. The CDR3 runs 15 residues. Per germline, CDR1 MDHEN and CDR2 SYDVKM. Written as DNA, the CDR3 is TGTGCCAGCAGCCTTGCAGGGACAGGGGGGGATACGCAGTATTTT. It translates to CASSLAGTGGDTQYF.

The chain is built from TRBV5-1 and TRBJ2-7, with 9 bases aligning to TRBD2. This CDR3 is 20 amino acids long. Germline V CDR1 and CDR2: SGHRS, YFSETQ. V was pared by 0 bases and J by 0 bases, with 16 bases of the junction left unmatched. The chain's CDR3 is CASSLVAGLALSQGSYEQYF. The CDR3, as DNA: TGCGCCAGCAGCTTGGTCGCGGGACTAGCTCTTTCTCAAGGCTCCTACGAGCAGTACTTC.

Worth noting for this clone: This specimen includes other DNA sequences encoding the same CDR3. The rearrangement links TRBV2 to TRBJ1-6; tentative D call: TRBD1 (6 bases). The CDR3 covers 13 residues. V shed 8 bases and J shed 7 bases, with 12 bases lying between them. Germline V gene sequence: CDR1 SNHLY, CDR2 FYNNEI. The CDR3 is CASSTGLNSPLHF. The CDR3 nucleotides read TGTGCCAGCTCCACAGGGTTAAATTCACCCCTCCACTTT.

CDR3 DNA: TGTGCCAGCAGTTACTCAGGGGCCCACCTCGCCTACGAGCAGTACTTC. It specifies CASSYSGAHLAYEQYF. The chain couples TRBV6-5 to TRBJ2-7; a weak D match, TRBD1 (5 bases). CDR1 is MNHEY and CDR2 is SVGAGI in the germline V gene. V shed 0 bases and J shed 2 bases, with 14 bases lying between them. The CDR3 extends over 16 amino acids.

The chain is built from TRBV28 and TRBJ1-1; the match to TRBD1 covers 8 bases. Trimming cost V 6 bases and J 11 bases; bases outside gene matches: 14. CDR1 and CDR2 (germline): MDHEN, SYDVKM. The CDR3 loop spans 14 amino acids. The CDR3 protein is CASSLTGTGEAAFF. The CDR3 nucleotides read TGTGCCAGCAGCCTCACCGGGACAGGTGAGGCGGCTTTCTTT.

The chain employs TRBV5-6 and TRBJ2-2; 11 bases fit TRBD1. The CDR3 has 14 amino acids. The germline V gene has CDR1 SGHDT and CDR2 YYEEEE. The J segment lost 5 bases and the V segment lost 4 bases, leaving 1 base of the junction unmatched. The CDR3 region has the DNA TGTGCCAGCAGCCGGGACAGGGGGACCGGGGAGCTGTTTTTT. Amino acids: CASSRDRGTGELFF.

This clone was counted between two and nine times. V usage is TRBV5-6 and J usage is TRBJ2-1, with TRBD2 identical over 9 bases. V dropped 2 bases and J dropped 9; count of bases not matched to a gene: 12. This CDR3 spans 16 amino acids. The germline V gene encodes CDR1 SGHDT and CDR2 YYEEEE. The CDR3 is CASSLVAGDGDFEQFF. The CDR3 nucleotides read TGTGCCAGCAGCTTAGTAGCGGGAGACGGGGACTTTGAGCAGTTCTTC.

The genes are TRBV29-1 and TRBJ1-1; TRBD1 might be the D (6 bases). Trimming pared 7 bases from V and 1 base from J, leaving 7 bases between. This CDR3 contains 11 residues. Germline V gives CDR1 SQVTM, CDR2 ANQGSEA. This chain's CDR3 is CSADRNTEAFF. The CDR3 DNA sequence: TGCAGCGCGGACAGGAACACTGAAGCTTTCTTT.

This clone came up a few times. At one of its ends the junction is not consistent with the germline gene, which may arise from a read error. This chain connects TRBV6-1 to TRBJ1-2; tentative D call: TRBD1 (6 bases). The germline gives CDR1 MNHNS, CDR2 SASEGT. CDR3 size: 16 residues. The CDR3 sequence is CASREGGQFLLYGYTF. The CDR3 coding sequence is TGTGCCAGCAGGGAAGGAGGACAGTTCTTATTGTATGGCTACACCTTC.

CDR3 DNA: TGTGCCAGTAGTATAGACAGGGCGGGAGGTCTCAATGAGCAGTTCTTC. This sequence encodes CASSIDRAGGLNEQFF. The chain uses TRBV19 and TRBJ2-1; 8 bases match TRBD2. This CDR3 is 16 amino acids long. V lost 0 bases and J lost 6; bases outside the gene matches: 7. In germline, CDR1 is LNHDA, CDR2 SQIVND (reference sequence).

This chain connects TRBV7-6 to TRBJ1-4; 8 bases are a match to TRBD1. Germline V CDR1 and CDR2: SGHVS, FNYEAQ. This CDR3 has 13 residues. The ends lost 5 bases at V and 8 bases at J; junction bases unmatched: 4. The DNA for the CDR3 is TGTGCCAGCAGCGCCCGACAGGGGGAAAAACTGTTTTTT. This codes for CASSARQGEKLFF.

The chain has TRBV28 and TRBJ2-1; TRBD2 aligns across 7 bases. V lost 5 bases and J lost 4; bases outside the gene matches: 11. This CDR3 spans 16 amino acids. Germline assignment: CDR1 MDHEN and CDR2 SYDVKM. The CDR3 spells CASSPRPSGTYNEQFF. In DNA, the CDR3 is TGTGCCAGCAGTCCCCGACCGAGCGGGACGTACAATGAGCAGTTCTTC. The variable domain in full, completed from reference TRBV28 and TRBJ2-1, reads DVKVTQSSRYLVKRTGEKVFLECVQDMDHENMFWYRQDPGLGLRLIYFSYDVKMKEKGDIPEGYSVSREKKERFSLILESASTNQTSMYLCASSPRPSGTYNEQFFGPGTRLTVL.

This clone was seen just once. The chain joins TRBV5-1 to TRBJ1-2; 9 bases are a match to TRBD1. Per germline, CDR1 SGHRS and CDR2 YFSETQ. V lost 3 bases and J lost 6; bases outside the gene matches: 3. This CDR3 has 13 residues. Here the CDR3 DNA reads TGCGCCAGCAGCTCTTGGACAGGGGATGGCTACACCTTC. Its protein is CASSSWTGDGYTF. Variable domain in full (rest from reference TRBV5-1 and TRBJ1-2): KAGVTQTPRYLIKTRGQQVTLSCSPISGHRSVSWYQQTPGQGLQFLFEYFSETQRNKGNFPGRFSGRQFSNSRSEMNVSTLELGDSALYLCASSSWTGDGYTFGSGTRLTVV.

The chain joins TRBV28 to TRBJ2-3; 14 bases fit TRBD2. Looked up from germline, CDR1 is MDHEN and CDR2 is SYDVKM. The CDR3 has 18 amino acids. The V and J ends lost 3 bases and 1 base, in that order; junction bases with no gene match: 6. This chain's CDR3 is CASSFGLAGGPGTDTQYF. The CDR3 bases are TGTGCCAGCAGTTTCGGACTAGCGGGAGGTCCCGGCACAGATACGCAGTATTTT.

V and J are TRBV5-6 and TRBJ1-1; 9 bases match TRBD1. This CDR3 is built from 15 residues. Germline-derived CDR1 and CDR2 are SGHDT and YYEEEE. V shed 2 bases and J 7 bases; nucleotides not matched to a gene: 9. The CDR3, as DNA: TGTGCCAGCAGCTTTACTCACCGGGACAGGGATGAAGCTTTCTTT. Amino acid sequence: CASSFTHRDRDEAFF.